A single sample gave rise to the 24 T cell receptor beta chains below, sequenced in a study of long-term antiretroviral therapy in people with HIV (dated 2022 in TCRdb). The immunoSEQ hsTCRB v3.0 assay was used at survey level resolution to sequence the TRB variable region. TCRdb retrieved this table from immuneACCESS and kept in-frame rearrangements only. Not all clones are present; in checked studies, unresolved V genes account for under half, and no reason is known for the remainder. Here the sample has approximately 22,000 clones; about 79% occur a single time. Together, the top ten hold roughly 2.3% of the sample. Source: unsorted PBMCs, taken 3 years after starting antiretroviral therapy. These receptors were obtained from a man aged 45-65 years with HIV.

The J gene is TRBJ2-5, the V gene TRBV4-3, with D perhaps TRBD1 (6 bases). Deletions cut 0 bases from V and 2 bases from J, with 16 bases between. Germline V gene sequence: CDR1 LGHNA, CDR2 YSLEER. The CDR3 spans 17 residues. The CDR3 loop is CASSQDSRRGGQETQYF. The CDR3 DNA reads TGCGCCAGCAGCCAAGATTCTCGCAGGGGCGGACAAGAGACCCAGTACTTC.

V gene TRBV19 combines with J gene TRBJ2-6, with D unclear. Germline V gives CDR1 LNHDA, CDR2 SQIVND (reference sequence). The length of the CDR3 is 15 residues. The V end lost 6 bases, the J end lost 0 bases, and 9 bases lay between the germline ends. The CDR3 loop is CASSPAGSGANVLTF. The CDR3, as DNA: TGTGCCAGTAGCCCCGCAGGCTCTGGGGCCAACGTCCTGACTTTC.

The chain carries TRBV4-1 and TRBJ1-2, with D perhaps matching TRBD1 (5 bases). The CDR3 loop spans 16 amino acids. The germline V gene encodes CDR1 MGHRA and CDR2 YSYEKL. V dropped 0 bases and J dropped 1 base, with 12 bases sitting between them. The CDR3 region is CASSQEGWGINYGYTF. In DNA form, the CDR3 reads TGCGCCAGCAGCCAAGAAGGGTGGGGGATTAACTATGGCTACACCTTC.

This sequence joins TRBV5-1 and TRBJ1-2, with D possibly being TRBD1 (5 bases). The V gene's germline CDR1 is SGHRS and CDR2 YFSETQ. V was shortened by 0 bases and J by 5 bases, with 11 bases between the two germline ends. This CDR3 contains 14 residues. The CDR3 reads CASSLEGPWYGYTF. The CDR3 nucleotides are TGCGCCAGCAGCTTGGAGGGACCCTGGTATGGCTACACCTTC. The full variable domain, in which reference TRBV5-1 and TRBJ1-2 provide the parts outside the CDR3, is KAGVTQTPRYLIKTRGQQVTLSCSPISGHRSVSWYQQTPGQGLQFLFEYFSETQRNKGNFPGRFSGRQFSNSRSEMNVSTLELGDSALYLCASSLEGPWYGYTFGSGTRLTVV.

This chain connects TRBV7-2 to TRBJ2-6; TRBD1 might be the D (6 bases). Between the trimmed V and J ends, which lost 5 bases and 0 bases, there was a span of 17 bases. The V gene's germline CDR1 is SGHTA and CDR2 FQGNSA. The CDR3 sequence is 18 residues long. CDR3 sequence (DNA): TGTGCCAGCAGCCTTCAGGGGAATCCGTCCTCTGGGGCCAACGTCCTGACTTTC. Translation: CASSLQGNPSSGANVLTF.

J is TRBJ1-3 and V is TRBV29-1; D possibly corresponds to TRBD1 (5 bases). V dropped 5 bases and J dropped 0 bases, with 11 bases sitting between them. The CDR3 length is 14 residues. The germline V gene has CDR1 SQVTM and CDR2 ANQGSEA. The CDR3 DNA reads TGCAGCGTTCGGGGCCCTGACTCTGGAAACACCATATATTTT. Protein product: CSVRGPDSGNTIYF.

The chain combines TRBV1 with TRBJ2-7; the table's D call, TRBD1, was not checked against the DNA. TRBV1 is a documented pseudogene. The CDR3 has 14 residues. The CDR3 loop reads CTSSQEGQTYEQYF. CDR3 coding DNA: TGCACCAGCAGCCAAGAAGGACAGACCTACGAGCAGTACTTC.

The chain recombines TRBV5-1 with TRBJ1-4; 7 nucleotides agree with TRBD1. This CDR3 is 17 amino acids long. Germline V lookup: CDR1 SGHRS, CDR2 YFSETQ. Trimming took 5 bases from V and 1 from J; bases not matched to a gene: 11. The CDR3: CASRPGQRLRTNEKLFF. In DNA, the CDR3 is TGCGCCAGCAGACCGGGACAGCGACTTAGAACTAATGAAAAACTGTTTTTT.

The rearrangement joins TRBV10-1 to TRBJ2-3; D may be TRBD1 (6 bases). Trimming left V 4 bases short and J 1 base short, with 6 bases between. Germline loops: CDR1 WNHNN, CDR2 SYGVQD (reference sequence). The CDR3 extends over 13 amino acids. Here the CDR3 DNA reads TGCGCCAGCAGTGGACAGGGCACAGATACGCAGTATTTT. This gives the protein CASSGQGTDTQYF.

The J gene is TRBJ2-3, the V gene TRBV6-5, with D perhaps matching TRBD2 (7 bases). This CDR3 is built from 14 residues. Germline V gives CDR1 MNHEY, CDR2 SVGAGI. The V end lost 6 bases, the J end lost 5 bases, and 15 bases lay between the germline ends. The CDR3 reads CASRRGGRRDTQYF. In DNA, the CDR3 is TGTGCCAGCAGGAGGGGGGGGCGTAGAGATACGCAGTATTTT.

The V and J genes are TRBV7-8 and TRBJ1-2; D may be TRBD1 (5 bases). Trimming removed 9 bases from V and 2 bases from J, with 13 bases in between. CDR1 and CDR2 from the germline V gene are SGHVS and FQNEAQ. This CDR3 comprises 13 residues. The CDR3 protein is CASRRDGNYGYTF. Written as DNA, the CDR3 is TGTGCCAGTAGAAGGGACGGCAACTATGGCTACACCTTC.

The chain couples TRBV2 to TRBJ2-3, with D perhaps TRBD2 (6 bases). This CDR3 spans 15 amino acids. V was cut by 7 bases and J by 8 bases, with 22 bases left in between. Per the germline V gene, CDR1 is SNHLY and CDR2 is FYNNEI. The CDR3 nucleotides read TGTGCCAGCACCCTTCGCGGGGTGGACATCGGTACGCAGTATTTT. This encodes CASTLRGVDIGTQYF.

The gene calls are TRBV12-5 and TRBJ1-6; no definite D call. This CDR3 is built from 13 residues. Germline assignment: CDR1 LGHNT and CDR2 FRNRAP. Trimming cost V 2 bases and J 7 bases, with 6 bases left between them. CDR3 protein: CASGLTENSPLHF. The CDR3, as DNA: TGTGCTAGTGGTTTGACGGAGAATTCACCCCTCCACTTT.

The chain uses TRBV5-6 and TRBJ1-3; no firm D call. V gave up 1 base and J gave up 0 bases, with 14 bases separating them. CDR1 and CDR2 (germline): SGHDT, YYEEEE. CDR3 size: 17 residues. Here the CDR3 DNA reads TGTGCCAGCAGCTTGAAGGCGCCAGAATCCTCTGGAAACACCATATATTTT. The encoded protein is CASSLKAPESSGNTIYF.

The rearrangement links TRBV7-9 to TRBJ2-2, with D unresolved. CDR1 is SEHNR, CDR2 FQNEAQ, per germline (reference sequence). The CDR3 totals 13 residues. V was clipped by 2 bases and J by 7 bases, with 8 bases between them. In DNA, the CDR3 is TGTGCCAGCAGCTTAAAGTTCGGCGGGGAGCTGTTTTTT. Amino acids: CASSLKFGGELFF.

This clone has only one observation. The chain couples TRBV28 to TRBJ2-7; D is perhaps TRBD1 or TRBD2 (5 bases each). The CDR3 extends over 14 amino acids. Germline CDR1 reads MDHEN; CDR2 reads SYDVKM. The DNA of the CDR3 is TGTGCAACCGTTGGCAGGGACCCTTACTACGAGCAGTACTTC. This codes for CATVGRDPYYEQYF.

Written as DNA, the CDR3 is TGTGCCAGCAGCTTTTTAGATACGCAGTATTTT. Translated, it gives CASSFLDTQYF. The chain is built from TRBV11-3 and TRBJ2-3, with D unresolved. Germline CDR1 and CDR2: SGHNT and YENEEA. This CDR3 has 11 residues. Trimming left V 3 bases short and J 5 bases short, with 3 bases between.

This chain joins TRBV7-9 and TRBJ2-1; unclear D gene. The germline V and J ends were trimmed by 3 bases and 0 bases, with 12 bases remaining between them. This CDR3 has 16 amino acids. Germline lookup yields CDR1 SEHNR and CDR2 FQNEAQ (reference sequence). The DNA for the CDR3 is TGTGCCAGCAGCTTTCGCGGCCGAAGCTCCTACAATGAGCAGTTCTTC. It encodes CASSFRGRSSYNEQFF. Full variable domain (outside the CDR3, taken from reference TRBV7-9 and TRBJ2-1): DTGVSQNPRHKITKRGQNVTFRCDPISEHNRLYWYRQTLGQGPEFLTYFQNEAQLEKSRLLSDRFSAERPKGSFSTLEIQRTEQGDSAMYLCASSFRGRSSYNEQFFGPGTRLTVL.

This chain connects TRBV7-9 to TRBJ2-2; no reliable D call. The CDR3 covers 17 residues. The germline gives CDR1 SEHNR, CDR2 FQNEAQ (reference sequence). V was pared by 5 bases and J by 1 base, with 17 bases between. The CDR3 loop is CASSRPPWAENTGELFF. The DNA for the CDR3 is TGTGCCAGCAGCCGGCCGCCATGGGCCGAGAACACCGGGGAGCTGTTTTTT. The variable domain in full, with the rest retrieved from reference TRBV7-9 and TRBJ2-2, is DTGVSQNPRHKITKRGQNVTFRCDPISEHNRLYWYRQTLGQGPEFLTYFQNEAQLEKSRLLSDRFSAERPKGSFSTLEIQRTEQGDSAMYLCASSRPPWAENTGELFFGEGSRLTVL.

The chain is built from TRBV5-1 and TRBJ1-5; 9 bases fit TRBD1. CDR1 and CDR2 from the germline V gene are SGHRS and YFSETQ. Losses at the gene ends were 3 bases for V and 0 bases for J; bases not matched to a gene: 13. The CDR3 spans 19 residues. CDR3 nucleotide sequence: TGCGCCAGCAGCTCGCGCACGTCCTTACAGGGGGCTAGCAATCAGCCCCAGCATTTT. This translates into CASSSRTSLQGASNQPQHF.

As regards this clone: A read error may produce the germline difference seen at one junction end. The chain carries TRBV28 and TRBJ2-7, with 13 bases fitting TRBD2. This CDR3 comprises 16 residues. The germline gives CDR1 MDHEN, CDR2 SYDVKM. This CDR3 reads CASSAGRTSGGVLSGF. The CDR3 bases are TGTGCCAGCAGTGCCGGCAGGACTAGCGGGGGAGTGCTGAGCGGCTTC.

V gene TRBV7-9 combines with J gene TRBJ2-2; 7 bases map to TRBD2. The V and J ends lost 5 bases and 5 bases, in that order; junction bases with no gene match: 11. The V gene's germline CDR1 is SEHNR and CDR2 FQNEAQ (reference sequence). This CDR3 is built from 16 residues. In nucleotides, the CDR3 is TGTGCCAGCAGCCCCCCAGCGGGAAAGCGAACCGGGGAGCTGTTTTTT. Amino acid sequence: CASSPPAGKRTGELFF.

V is TRBV7-9 and J is TRBJ1-1, with 8 positions matching TRBD1. This CDR3 is 14 amino acids long. Germline values: CDR1 SEHNR, CDR2 FQNEAQ (reference sequence). V lost 1 base and J lost 4; bases outside the gene matches: 2. The CDR3 loop is CASSLGTGSTEAFF. Written as DNA, the CDR3 is TGTGCCAGCAGCTTAGGGACAGGGAGCACTGAAGCTTTCTTT.

The chain joins TRBV5-6 to TRBJ2-3; tentatively, D is TRBD1 (6 bases). V gave up 3 bases and J gave up 2 bases, with 10 bases separating them. Germline CDR1 reads SGHDT; CDR2 reads YYEEEE. There are 14 residues in the CDR3. The CDR3 spells CASSYGQYTDTQYF. CDR3 sequence (DNA): TGTGCCAGCAGCTACGGACAGTACACAGATACGCAGTATTTT.